The sequence of this T cell receptor (beta chain) was determined in a study of cytomegalovirus exposure and HLA in healthy donors. Study-wide findings and caveats: Later, TCR association rates were found to vary by HLA locus, highest for DRB1 and lowest for HLA-C. One variant, a missense change in DCLRE1C, was linked in a later analysis to TCR beta V- and J-gene trimming. Researchers reported in a later analysis that common viral pathogens appeared linked to several top clusters.

Germline loops: CDR1 SGHRS, CDR2 YFSETQ. The CDR3 contains 14 residues. Between the trimmed V and J ends, which lost 7 bases and 0 bases, there was a span of 13 bases. 13 Jbeta primers and 60 Vbeta primers were used for the PCR. Repertoires were generated with immunoSEQ multiplex PCR, while TCRdb's copy carries only in-frame clones and drops some. The table shows about 160,000 clones, with approximately 86% occurring only once. This clone was detected only a few times. What it binds is not known. The clonotype was recovered from a woman in her late teens or twenties in good health and CMV-seronegative. Sequencing was carried out using PBMCs. The chain carries TRBV5-1 and TRBJ2-5, with D possibly being TRBD1 (5 bases). CDR3 coding DNA: TGCGCCAGCCGAGACAGTGTGGACCAAGAGACCCAGTACTTC. Protein sequence: CASRDSVDQETQYF.